Listed here is a single TCR beta chain. What it recognizes is unknown. J lost 6 bases, V lost 3 bases, and 5 bases had no gene match. Germline V gives CDR1 MGHRA, CDR2 YSYEKL. This CDR3 spans 15 amino acids. Running of the assay took place at deep level. Produced via immunoSEQ multiplex PCR; TCRdb's table is partial and in-frame only. In the table there are some 1,900,000 clones, approximately 94% of which are singletons. The sample comes from a study of shared clonotypes between healthy human individuals. Naivety among CD8 cells was defined by CD45RO negativity and positive CCR7 selection, thereby excluding terminally differentiated effector memory CD45RA+ cells. Study results and limitations: Sampling covered nothing but blood. Tissue TCR repertoires likely differ from those found in blood.

This sequence was found in a man aged 18 to 30 in good health. The chain recombines TRBV4-1 with TRBJ2-1; 10 bases line up with TRBD2. Input material: naive CD8+ T cells sorted from blood. CDR3 nucleotides: TGCGCCAGCAGCCACTTTTTAGCGGGAGGCAATGAGCAGTTCTTC. Its translation: CASSHFLAGGNEQFF.